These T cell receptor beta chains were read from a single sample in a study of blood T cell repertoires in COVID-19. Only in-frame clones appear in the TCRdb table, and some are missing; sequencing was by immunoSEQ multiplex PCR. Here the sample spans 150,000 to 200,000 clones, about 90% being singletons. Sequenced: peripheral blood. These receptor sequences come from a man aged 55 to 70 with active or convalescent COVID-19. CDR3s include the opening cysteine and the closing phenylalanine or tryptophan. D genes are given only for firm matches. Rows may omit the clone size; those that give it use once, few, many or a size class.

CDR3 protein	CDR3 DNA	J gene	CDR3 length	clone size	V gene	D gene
CASSLGTGAWEETQYF	TGCGCCAGCAGCTTGGGGACAGGGGCGTGGGAAGAGACCCAGTACTTC	TRBJ2-5	16	NA	TRBV5-1	TRBD1
CSVARTSDLLRSDTQYF	TGCAGCGTTGCCAGGACTAGCGACCTTCTACGCTCAGATACGCAGTATTTT	TRBJ2-3	17	few	TRBV29-1	TRBD2
CASSYDPERNQPQHF	TGTGCCAGCAGTTACGACCCCGAGAGGAATCAGCCCCAGCATTTT	TRBJ1-5	15	NA	TRBV6-2/TRBV6-3	NA
CASSLGDTSGNTIYF	TGCGCCAGCAGTCTAGGGGACACCTCTGGAAACACCATATATTTT	TRBJ1-3	15	NA	TRBV5-1	NA
CASSPTDYNSPLHF	TGTGCCAGCAGCCCCACAGATTATAATTCACCCCTCCACTTT	TRBJ1-6	14	few	TRBV11-1	NA
CASSLQGALSYGYTF	TGTGCCAGCAGCTTGCAGGGGGCGCTTAGCTATGGCTACACCTTC	TRBJ1-2	15	NA	TRBV7-2	TRBD1
CASSPRQGAHEQYF	TGTGCCAGCAGTCCTAGGCAGGGGGCCCACGAGCAGTACTTC	TRBJ2-7	14	once	TRBV6-5	TRBD1
CASSIGQSNTEAFF	TGTGCCAGTAGTATAGGACAGTCGAACACTGAAGCTTTCTTT	TRBJ1-1	14	NA	TRBV19	NA
CASSLNPGEGGYTF	TGTGCCAGCAGCTTAAATCCAGGGGAGGGTGGCTACACCTTC	TRBJ1-2	14	NA	TRBV7-3	NA
CASSPPGFGAYNEQFF	TGTGCCAGCAGCCCCCCGGGGTTTGGTGCCTACAATGAGCAGTTCTTC	TRBJ2-1	16	NA	TRBV9	NA
CASSEGGQNYGYTF	TGTGCCAGCAGTGAAGGGGGACAGAACTATGGCTACACCTTC	TRBJ1-2	14	NA	TRBV2	TRBD1
CASSRPLAGASYEQYF	TGTGCCAGCAGCCGACCACTAGCGGGGGCCTCCTACGAGCAGTACTTC	TRBJ2-7	16	NA	TRBV3-1/TRBV3-2	TRBD2
CASSLFGSPSAGNTIYF	TGTGCCAGCAGCTTATTCGGGAGTCCTAGTGCTGGAAACACCATATATTTT	TRBJ1-3	17	NA	TRBV13	NA
CASSPPGANFYGYTF	TGTGCCAGCTCACCTCCAGGGGCGAATTTCTATGGCTACACCTTC	TRBJ1-2	15	NA	TRBV18	NA
CAISEQGLAEAFF	TGTGCCATCAGTGAGCAGGGATTGGCTGAAGCTTTCTTT	TRBJ1-1	13	NA	TRBV10-3	NA
CASSLQGDFDYGYTF	TGCGCCAGCAGTTTACAGGGCGACTTTGACTATGGCTACACCTTC	TRBJ1-2	15	NA	TRBV5-1	NA
CASSLGQLKWAGGYTF	TGTGCCAGCAGTTTGGGACAGTTAAAGTGGGCGGGTGGCTACACCTTC	TRBJ1-2	16	NA	TRBV6-5	TRBD1
CASSFGGLLYNEQFF	TGTGCCAGCAGCTTTGGGGGGTTACTTTACAATGAGCAGTTCTTC	TRBJ2-1	15	NA	TRBV5-6	NA
CASGLVILARMNEQFF	TGTGCTAGTGGTTTGGTAATCCTAGCCCGGATGAATGAGCAGTTCTTC	TRBJ2-1	16	NA	TRBV12-5	NA
CACHLSGTAYEQYF	TGTGCCTGTCATCTTTCCGGGACAGCCTACGAGCAGTACTTC	TRBJ2-7	14	NA	TRBV6-5	TRBD1
CSANREGEAFF	TGCAGTGCTAACAGGGAGGGTGAAGCTTTCTTT	TRBJ1-1	11	NA	TRBV20-1	NA
CASSNGQGTPYEQYF	TGTGCCAGTAGTAACGGACAGGGAACCCCCTACGAGCAGTACTTC	TRBJ2-7	15	once	TRBV19	TRBD1
CASRKTEYSGNTIYF	TGTGCCAGCAGGAAGACGGAGTACTCTGGAAACACCATATATTTT	TRBJ1-3	15	NA	TRBV6-5	NA
CASSMGQGVETQYF	TGTGCCAGTAGTATGGGACAGGGTGTAGAGACCCAGTACTTC	TRBJ2-5	14	NA	TRBV19	TRBD1
CASSRHRGEKLFF	TGTGCCAGCAGTCGACATCGGGGAGAAAAACTGTTTTTT	TRBJ1-4	13	NA	TRBV3-1/TRBV3-2	NA
CASSLAQGETEAFF	TGTGCCAGCAGCTTAGCACAGGGGGAAACTGAAGCTTTCTTT	TRBJ1-1	14	NA	TRBV7-9	TRBD1
CASSFAGGRETQYF	TGTGCCAGCAGTTTCGCCGGCGGCCGAGAGACCCAGTACTTC	TRBJ2-5	14	NA	TRBV6-5	NA
CASSLTGLLPDTQYF	TGCGCCAGCAGCCTGACAGGTCTTCTTCCCGATACGCAGTATTTT	TRBJ2-3	15	NA	TRBV5-1	NA
CASSPYAGVIETQYF	TGTGCCAGCAGCCCGTACGCGGGGGTAATAGAGACCCAGTACTTC	TRBJ2-5	15	NA	TRBV3-1/TRBV3-2	TRBD2
CASSDGRIYGYTF	TGTGCCAGCAGTGATGGCAGGATCTATGGCTACACCTTC	TRBJ1-2	13	few	TRBV2	NA
CASDKAQGSNQPQHF	TGTGCCAGCGACAAAGCCCAGGGGAGCAATCAGCCCCAGCATTTT	TRBJ1-5	15	NA	TRBV6-5	NA
CASSLDTGRGFGYTF	TGTGCCAGCAGCTTGGATACAGGGAGGGGCTTTGGCTACACCTTC	TRBJ1-2	15	NA	TRBV5-5	NA
CASSSFRGDNEAFF	TGTGCCAGCAGTTCGTTCAGGGGGGACAACGAAGCTTTCTTT	TRBJ1-1	14	once	TRBV6-2/TRBV6-3	TRBD1
CASRPGRSGKGYTF	TGTGCCAGCAGGCCAGGGAGAAGCGGGAAAGGCTACACCTTC	TRBJ1-2	14	NA	TRBV6-5	NA
CASSLDGLMYGYTF	TGTGCCAGCAGCTTAGATGGACTGATGTACGGCTACACCTTC	TRBJ1-2	14	NA	TRBV7-9	NA
CASSPTGVAGYTF	TGTGCCAGCAGCCCCACAGGGGTTGCTGGCTACACCTTC	TRBJ1-2	13	few	TRBV7-9	TRBD1
CASSQERGLAKNIQYF	TGCGCCAGCAGCCAAGAGCGGGGGCTAGCCAAAAACATTCAGTACTTC	TRBJ2-4	16	NA	TRBV4-1	NA
CASSKQYPPTGVSSGGYTF	TGTGCCAGCAGCAAACAATACCCCCCAACAGGGGTGAGCTCTGGTGGCTACACCTTC	TRBJ1-2	19	NA	TRBV7-9	TRBD1
CASSEVQGYIGYTF	TGTGCCAGCAGTGAAGTTCAGGGCTACATTGGCTACACCTTC	TRBJ1-2	14	NA	TRBV2	NA
CASSLQGREKLFF	TGTGCCAGTTCGTTACAGGGCCGGGAAAAACTGTTTTTT	TRBJ1-4	13	NA	TRBV19	NA
CSVELRAYEQYF	TGCAGCGTTGAACTCAGGGCTTACGAGCAGTACTTC	TRBJ2-7	12	NA	TRBV29-1	NA
CASSLPSGGNEQFF	TGTGCCAGCAGCTTACCTAGCGGGGGGAATGAGCAGTTCTTC	TRBJ2-1	14	NA	TRBV7-6	TRBD2